These 28 T cell receptor beta chains came from one sample sequenced in a study of cytomegalovirus exposure and HLA in healthy donors. 13 Jbeta primers and 60 Vbeta primers were used for the PCR. Only in-frame clones appear in the TCRdb table, and some are missing; sequencing was by immunoSEQ multiplex PCR. The profile shows roughly 89,000 clones, approximately 80% of them singletons. Sequencing was carried out using PBMCs. The origin of the receptors is a woman aged 30 to 39 in good health and CMV-seronegative.

This clone appeared once. The junction departs from germline at one end; a sequencing error may be responsible. The chain recombines TRBV2 with TRBJ2-7, with 9 positions matching TRBD2. Germline CDR1 is SNHLY and CDR2 is FYNNEI. The CDR3 is 13 amino acids. CDR3 sequence: CASSEAGGGEQYF. CDR3 coding DNA: TGTGCCAGCAGCGAAGCGGGAGGCGGCGAGCAGTACTTC.

The chain recombines TRBV5-1 with TRBJ2-7; D unclear. Germline V gives CDR1 SGHRS, CDR2 YFSETQ. CDR3 length: 16 amino acids. V was cut by 0 bases and J by 0 bases, with 13 bases left in between. The CDR3 spells CASSLDIRVTSYEQYF. CDR3 in DNA: TGCGCCAGCAGCTTGGATATTCGGGTTACCTCCTACGAGCAGTACTTC.

V is TRBV11-2 and J is TRBJ1-1; D is unclear. The CDR3 runs 11 residues. Germline CDR1 SGHAT, CDR2 FQNNGV. The ends were cut back, 1 base at V and 11 bases at J, with 8 bases in the middle. CDR3: CASSLGPGAFF. The DNA of the CDR3 is TGTGCCAGCAGCTTAGGTCCCGGGGCTTTCTTT.

The J gene is TRBJ2-3, the V gene TRBV5-5; TRBD2 might be the D (8 bases). The CDR3 has 18 residues. CDR1 is SGHKS, CDR2 YYEKEE, per germline (reference sequence). V lost 2 bases and J lost 5, with 24 bases in between. The CDR3 DNA reads as TGTGCCAGCAGCTTATCCTGGGGTTCAGGGGGGACTAGAGATACGCAGTATTTT. This sequence encodes CASSLSWGSGGTRDTQYF. The full variable domain, completed using reference TRBV5-5 and TRBJ2-3, is DAGVTQSPTHLIKTRGQQVTLRCSPISGHKSVSWYQQVLGQGPQFIFQYYEKEERGRGNFPDRFSARQFPNYSSELNVNALLLGDSALYLCASSLSWGSGGTRDTQYFGPGTRLTVL.

This sequence joins TRBV19 and TRBJ1-2, with 10 bases matching TRBD1. CDR3 length: 15 amino acids. V shed 6 bases and J 8 bases; nucleotides not matched to a gene: 12. Germline lookup yields CDR1 LNHDA and CDR2 SQIVND (reference sequence). CDR3 region: CASRDGDRGFLGYTF. CDR3 DNA sequence: TGTGCCAGTAGGGATGGGGACAGGGGTTTTTTGGGCTACACCTTC.

This chain links TRBV6-5 with TRBJ2-7; 9 nucleotides align to TRBD1. Germline V lookup: CDR1 MNHEY, CDR2 SVGAGI. The junction had 8 bases not matched to a gene; V was cut back by 7 bases and J by 4 bases. There are 14 residues in the CDR3. CDR3 region: CASTKLTGGYEQYF. The CDR3 nucleotides are TGTGCCAGCACCAAACTGACAGGGGGATACGAGCAGTACTTC.

The genes are TRBV9 and TRBJ2-5, with TRBD2 matching 8 bases. CDR3 length: 15 amino acids. After removal of 4 bases from V and 4 bases from J, the junction contained 9 bases not matched to a gene. Germline V lookup: CDR1 SGDLS, CDR2 YYNGEE. The CDR3 loop reads CASSPAGGPRETQYF. The CDR3 nucleotides are TGTGCCAGCAGCCCCGCGGGGGGTCCACGAGAGACCCAGTACTTC.

The chain couples TRBV7-3 to TRBJ2-1; 10 bases are shared with TRBD2. Losses at the gene ends were 5 bases for V and 5 bases for J; bases not matched to a gene: 9. CDR1 is SGHTA and CDR2 is FQGTGA in the germline V gene. This CDR3 spans 16 amino acids. The CDR3 reads CASSGPRTSGHNEQFF. CDR3 nucleotides: TGTGCCAGCAGCGGACCCCGGACTAGCGGACACAATGAGCAGTTCTTC.

This chain connects TRBV9 to TRBJ2-5; 8 nucleotides agree with TRBD2. The ends lost 4 bases at V and 7 bases at J; junction bases unmatched: 12. Germline CDR1 is SGDLS and CDR2 is YYNGEE. The CDR3 runs 15 residues. In DNA, the CDR3 is TGTGCCAGCAGCCTCTCAGGGACTAGGGAGGGGACCCAGTACTTC. This translates into CASSLSGTREGTQYF.

The V and J genes are TRBV7-2 and TRBJ1-6; D may be TRBD1 (6 bases). Germline V gene lookup returns CDR1 SGHTA and CDR2 FQGNSA. This CDR3 spans 14 amino acids. Trimming removed 4 bases at V and 7 bases at J, with 11 bases between. CDR3 loop: CASSSVDRNSPLHF. The CDR3 coding sequence is TGTGCCAGCAGCTCCGTGGACAGAAATTCACCCCTCCACTTT.

The rearrangement joins TRBV7-9 to TRBJ1-2, with D hard to call. Per the germline V gene, CDR1 is SEHNR and CDR2 is FQNEAQ (reference sequence). This CDR3 contains 15 residues. V gave up 1 base and J gave up 1 base, with 10 bases separating them. In DNA, the CDR3 is TGTGCCAGCAGCTTAGTTACTATAAATAACTATGGCTACACCTTC. Translated, it gives CASSLVTINNYGYTF.

V usage is TRBV19 and J usage is TRBJ2-1; 11 bases align to TRBD2. The CDR3 runs 16 residues. Germline loops: CDR1 LNHDA, CDR2 SQIVND (reference sequence). Losses at the gene ends were 5 bases for V and 5 bases for J; bases not matched to a gene: 8. The CDR3 loop reads CASSLLAGGTHNEQFF. In DNA, the CDR3 is TGTGCCAGTAGTTTATTAGCGGGAGGGACCCACAATGAGCAGTTCTTC.

This clone was counted a single time. The chain recombines TRBV18 with TRBJ2-1, with 7 bases identical to TRBD1. Germline values: CDR1 KGHSH, CDR2 LQKENI. The CDR3 is made up of 14 amino acids. V was pared by 6 bases and J by 2 bases, with 4 bases of the junction left unmatched. The CDR3 reads CASSRGQAYNEQFF. CDR3 DNA: TGTGCCAGCTCCCGTGGACAGGCCTACAATGAGCAGTTCTTC.

The chain couples TRBV6-1 to TRBJ2-5, with 11 bases identical to TRBD1. With V trimmed by 6 bases and J by 4 bases, 4 bases remained unmatched. CDR3 length: 14 amino acids. Germline-derived CDR1 and CDR2 are MNHNS and SASEGT. The CDR3 region is CASSTGTGGETQYF. DNA for the CDR3: TGTGCCAGCAGCACCGGGACAGGGGGAGAGACCCAGTACTTC.

The V gene is TRBV19, the J gene TRBJ1-2; no clear D gene. The V gene's germline CDR1 is LNHDA and CDR2 SQIVND (reference sequence). The CDR3 has 12 amino acids. V was shortened by 3 bases and J by 4 bases, with 6 bases between the two germline ends. In nucleotides, the CDR3 is TGTGCCAGTAGTATGCCAGTCTATGGCTACACCTTC. This encodes CASSMPVYGYTF. Variable domain in full (rest from reference TRBV19 and TRBJ1-2): DGGITQSPKYLFRKEGQNVTLSCEQNLNHDAMYWYRQDPGQGLRLIYYSQIVNDFQKGDIAEGYSVSREKKESFPLTVTSAQKNPTAFYLCASSMPVYGYTFGSGTRLTVV.

The table lists this clone with a count of one. This chain uses TRBV27 with TRBJ2-3; 8 bases are a match to TRBD1. Germline CDR1 MNHEY, CDR2 SMNVEV (reference sequence). The CDR3 runs 14 residues. Trimming took 4 bases from V and 6 from J; bases not matched to a gene: 6. DNA for the CDR3: TGTGCCAGCAGTTCGGGCAGGGGGCTGGATACGCAGTATTTT. Its protein is CASSSGRGLDTQYF.

This sequence joins TRBV5-1 and TRBJ2-5; 8 nucleotides agree with TRBD2. This CDR3 spans 18 amino acids. V gave up 0 bases and J gave up 0 bases; unmatched junction bases: 10. The germline V gene encodes CDR1 SGHRS and CDR2 YFSETQ. CDR3: CASSLATGLAGYQETQYF. The CDR3 bases are TGCGCCAGCAGCTTGGCGACCGGACTAGCTGGGTACCAAGAGACCCAGTACTTC.

This clone occurred once. The chain joins TRBV27 to TRBJ2-1; 12 bases align to TRBD2. The germline V gene encodes CDR1 MNHEY and CDR2 SMNVEV (reference sequence). Trimming at V came to 6 bases and at J to 0 bases, leaving 0 bases not matched to a gene. CDR3 length equals 15 residues. The DNA of the CDR3 is TGTGCCAGCAGGACTAGCGGGAGCTCCTACAATGAGCAGTTCTTC. Residues: CASRTSGSSYNEQFF.

The chain carries TRBV5-1 and TRBJ2-1; maybe TRBD2 (5 bases). The V end lost 5 bases, the J end lost 9 bases, and 18 bases lay between the germline ends. CDR1 and CDR2 from the germline V gene are SGHRS and YFSETQ. The CDR3 loop spans 14 amino acids. The chain's CDR3 is CASRDFTRNGEQFF. The CDR3 DNA reads as TGCGCCAGCAGAGATTTTACTAGGAACGGTGAGCAGTTCTTC.

The rearrangement uses TRBV13 and TRBJ2-2, with 8 bases that match TRBD1. This CDR3 has 15 amino acids. Germline CDR1 and CDR2: PRHDT and FYEKMQ (reference sequence). V lost 8 bases and J lost 4; bases outside the gene matches: 9. This chain's CDR3 is CASGPGQGGTGELFF. The CDR3 DNA sequence: TGTGCCAGCGGTCCCGGACAGGGTGGCACCGGGGAGCTGTTTTTT.

The chain carries TRBV19 and TRBJ2-7, with 10 bases identical to TRBD1. CDR3 size: 13 residues. J was trimmed by 5 bases and V by 7 bases; bases with no gene match: 5. CDR1 and CDR2 from the germline V gene are LNHDA and SQIVND (reference sequence). DNA of the CDR3: TGTGCCAGTACCGGGACAGGGGACCACGAGCAGTACTTC. Translation: CASTGTGDHEQYF. Based on the CDR3 plus reference TRBV19 and TRBJ2-7, the full variable domain is DGGITQSPKYLFRKEGQNVTLSCEQNLNHDAMYWYRQDPGQGLRLIYYSQIVNDFQKGDIAEGYSVSREKKESFPLTVTSAQKNPTAFYLCASTGTGDHEQYFGPGTRLTVT.

This rearrangement joins TRBV25-1 to TRBJ2-1; TRBD2 aligns across 8 bases. Germline V CDR1 and CDR2: MGHDK, SYGVNS. With 6 bases clipped from V and 4 bases from J, the junction kept 11 bases outside the gene matches. The CDR3 runs to 16 residues. The CDR3 loop reads CASSKTGGLGYNEQFF. The CDR3 coding sequence is TGTGCCAGCAGCAAAACGGGGGGGCTGGGGTACAATGAGCAGTTCTTC.

CDR3 protein: CASSFSVPGGGTGQNEQFF. The CDR3 DNA sequence: TGTGCCAGCAGCTTTAGTGTCCCCGGGGGCGGGACGGGACAGAATGAGCAGTTCTTC. The chain carries TRBV11-2 and TRBJ2-1; maybe TRBD1 (7 bases). The V gene lost 3 bases and the J gene lost 7 bases, with 28 bases spanning the gap. This CDR3 comprises 19 residues. From germline, CDR1 is SGHAT and CDR2 FQNNGV.

This rearrangement joins TRBV30 to TRBJ2-3; 7 bases match TRBD2. The junction had 12 bases not matched to a gene; V was cut back by 2 bases and J by 4 bases. From germline, CDR1 is GTSNPN and CDR2 SVGIG (reference sequence). The CDR3 length is 16 residues. CDR3 in amino acids: CAWSPRGRGAPDTQYF. The CDR3 DNA reads as TGTGCCTGGAGTCCCCGGGGGAGGGGAGCCCCAGATACGCAGTATTTT.

This clone has just a few counts. V is TRBV6-1 and J is TRBJ2-1, with 7 nucleotides matching TRBD1. The CDR3 is 13 residues long. V lost 10 bases and J lost 13; bases outside the gene matches: 16. The germline V gene encodes CDR1 MNHNS and CDR2 SASEGT. CDR3 sequence reads: CATKLGGVGLQFF. The DNA of the CDR3 is TGTGCCACGAAATTAGGGGGCGTCGGCCTACAGTTCTTC.

The table lists this clone with a count of one. The chain recombines TRBV5-6 with TRBJ2-1, with 11 bases aligning to TRBD1. From germline, CDR1 is SGHDT and CDR2 YYEEEE. Losses at the gene ends were 4 bases for V and 3 bases for J; bases not matched to a gene: 3. The CDR3 is 15 amino acids. The CDR3 coding sequence is TGTGCCAGCAGCGGGGACAGGGGGAACTACAATGAGCAGTTCTTC. It encodes CASSGDRGNYNEQFF.

This rearrangement joins TRBV5-5 to TRBJ1-6; TRBD1 matches at 8 bases. Germline-derived CDR1 and CDR2 are SGHKS and YYEKEE (reference sequence). The CDR3 has 18 amino acids. The ends lost 0 bases at V and 7 bases at J; junction bases unmatched: 12. CDR3 region: CASSLEPAGTGFNSPLHF. The CDR3 bases are TGTGCCAGCAGCTTGGAGCCGGCGGGGACAGGCTTCAATTCACCCCTCCACTTT.

V is TRBV14 and J is TRBJ1-1; TRBD1 matches at 8 bases. Germline V gives CDR1 SGHDN, CDR2 FVKESK. The V and J ends lost 5 bases and 3 bases, in that order; junction bases with no gene match: 5. The CDR3 sequence is 14 residues long. The CDR3 DNA follows: TGTGCCAGCAGCGCGACAGGGGTGGACACTGAAGCTTTCTTT. This gives the protein CASSATGVDTEAFF.